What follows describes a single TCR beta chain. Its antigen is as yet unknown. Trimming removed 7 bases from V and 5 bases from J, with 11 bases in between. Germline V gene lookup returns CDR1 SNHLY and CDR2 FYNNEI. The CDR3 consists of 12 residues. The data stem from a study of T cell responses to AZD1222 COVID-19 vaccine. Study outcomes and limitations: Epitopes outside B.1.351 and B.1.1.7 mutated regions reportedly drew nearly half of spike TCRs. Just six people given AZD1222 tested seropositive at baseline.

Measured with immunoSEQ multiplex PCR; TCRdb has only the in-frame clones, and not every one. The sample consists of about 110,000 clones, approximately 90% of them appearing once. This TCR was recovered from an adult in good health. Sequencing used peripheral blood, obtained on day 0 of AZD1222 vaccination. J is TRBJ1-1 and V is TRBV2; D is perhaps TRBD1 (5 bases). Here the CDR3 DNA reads TGTGCCAGCACCGGGGGTGGGACTGAAGCTTTCTTT. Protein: CASTGGGTEAFF.